The clone carrying this T cell receptor (beta chain) was counted ten times or more. Its target is unknown. Amplification targeted TCR beta CDR3 regions from RNA transcripts. The HTBI primer set served for first-round RT-PCR of the TCR CDR3. TCRdb processed the multiplex PCR reads anew with MiXCR; each CDR3 protein has one entry. The sample records a few hundred thousand distinct CDR3 sequences, about a sixth being singletons. Graves' hyperthyroidism without ophthalmopathy progression within 18 months was termed stable. This sample is drawn from a study of T cells in Graves' hyperthyroidism and ophthalmopathy. Whole-study context: Any treatment followed the collection of peripheral blood at initial diagnosis.

Regarding the study as a whole: The model foresaw ophthalmopathy a median approximately 6.3 months prior to onset.

This clonotype was sampled from a woman aged 30 to 39 with Graves' hyperthyroidism. Sequences were obtained from blood.

The CDR3 bases are TGTGCCATCAGTGTTCGGGAAGGGAGGTCGTACGATGAGCAGTTCTTC. This translates into CAISVREGRSYDEQFF. The chain combines TRBV10-3 with TRBJ2-1, with D perhaps matching TRBD2 (6 bases). The V end was cut by 4 bases, the J end by 8 bases, with 21 bases between. There are 16 residues in the CDR3. CDR1 and CDR2 from the germline V gene are ENHRY and SYGVKD.